The present T cell receptor (beta chain) was sequenced within a study of neoadjuvant anti-PD-1 for oral cavity cancer. Study findings and constraints: Higher pretreatment Treg/Th17 ratios tracked higher pretreatment blood clonality. With three patients per group, TCR findings need larger cohorts.

Worth noting for this clone: Its target is not known.

Patients had newly diagnosed, untreated stage II-IVA oral cavity squamous cell carcinoma. Blood cells were analyzed directly, without culture or expansion. Per germline, CDR1 KGHSH and CDR2 LQKENI. This CDR3 comprises 11 residues. Trimming cost V 2 bases and J 3 bases, with 2 bases left between them. The assay was immunoSEQ multiplex PCR, and TCRdb's table has in-frame clones only and misses some. Among tens of thousands of clones listed, around 85% were seen once. This chain connects TRBV18 to TRBJ2-7, with D unclear. The input for sequencing was PBMCs, taken before nivolumab (anti-PD-1) treatment. The clonotype originates from a person aged 40 to 85 with oral cavity squamous cell carcinoma. This CDR3 is CASSPGYEQYF. The CDR3 DNA sequence: TGTGCCAGCTCACCAGGCTACGAGCAGTACTTC.